The present T cell receptor (beta chain) was sequenced within a study of low-dose radiotherapy and immunotherapy resistance in tumors. Study information: Patients of Cohort 1 had 0.5 Gy fractions every 2 weeks, which summed to 6.5 Gy. Cohort 2 received 1 Gy per fraction every two weeks, totaling 13 Gy over 26 weeks. Treatment consisted of nivolumab 240 mg every two weeks and ipilimumab 1 mg/kg every six weeks, given intravenously to patients.

First-strand cDNA relied on TRAV- and TRBV-specific primers spanning alpha and beta chains. TCR amplification involved approximately 20 PCR cycles with a constant-region primer and V-primer adapter. TCRdb re-derived calls from the reads in MiXCR, one entry per CDR3 protein. Here the sample spans fewer than 110,000 distinct CDR3 sequences, around 20% being singletons. Sample time point: after trial treatment. Treatment here: LDRT plus nivolumab, ipilimumab, low-dose cyclophosphamide and aspirin (RACIN trial). The treatment that donors received included nivolumab, ipilimumab, aspirin, low-dose cyclophosphamide and low-dose radiotherapy. In this sample, this clonotype turned up many times. Trimming pared 5 bases from V and 8 bases from J, leaving 7 bases between. CDR1 is PRHDT and CDR2 is FYEKMQ in the germline V gene (reference sequence). The CDR3 covers 11 residues.

This rearrangement joins TRBV13 to TRBJ2-1, with D tentatively TRBD1 (5 bases). This TCR derives from a male donor with prostate cancer. The source was PBMCs, collected after low-dose radiotherapy plus immunotherapy. The CDR3 nucleotides read TGTGCCAGCAGCCGCAGGGATGAGCAGTTCTTC. It codes for CASSRRDEQFF.